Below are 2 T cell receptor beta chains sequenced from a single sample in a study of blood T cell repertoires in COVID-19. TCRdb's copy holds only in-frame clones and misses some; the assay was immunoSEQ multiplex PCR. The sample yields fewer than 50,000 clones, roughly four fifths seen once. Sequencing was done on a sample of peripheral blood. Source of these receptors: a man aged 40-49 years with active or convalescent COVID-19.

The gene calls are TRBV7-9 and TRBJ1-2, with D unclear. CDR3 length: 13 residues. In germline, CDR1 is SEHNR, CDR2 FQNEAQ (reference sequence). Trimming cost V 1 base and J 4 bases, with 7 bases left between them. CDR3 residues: CASSLGARYGYTF. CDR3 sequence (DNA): TGTGCCAGCAGCTTAGGGGCTCGCTATGGCTACACCTTC.

The CDR3, as DNA: TGTGCCAGCCGCCGGACAGGGAACCAAGAGACCCAGTACTTC. Amino acid sequence: CASRRTGNQETQYF. V gene TRBV3-1 (or the pseudogene TRBV3-2) combines with J gene TRBJ2-5, with 8 bases that match TRBD1. This CDR3 is built from 14 residues. V was pared by 8 bases and J by 0 bases, with 5 bases of the junction left unmatched. CDR1 LGHDT and CDR2 YNNKEL come from the germline V gene (reference sequence).